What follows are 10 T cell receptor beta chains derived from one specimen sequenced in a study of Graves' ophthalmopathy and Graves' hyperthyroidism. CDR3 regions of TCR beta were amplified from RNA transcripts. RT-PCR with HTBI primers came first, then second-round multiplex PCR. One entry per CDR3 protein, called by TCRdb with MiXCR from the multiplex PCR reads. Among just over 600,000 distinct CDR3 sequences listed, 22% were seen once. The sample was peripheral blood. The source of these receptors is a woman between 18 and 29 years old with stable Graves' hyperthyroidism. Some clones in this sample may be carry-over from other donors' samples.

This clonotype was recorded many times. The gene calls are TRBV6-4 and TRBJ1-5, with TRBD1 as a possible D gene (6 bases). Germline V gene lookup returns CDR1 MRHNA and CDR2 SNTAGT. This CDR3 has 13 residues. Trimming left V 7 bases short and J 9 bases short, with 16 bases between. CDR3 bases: TGTGCCAGCAAAGACAGGAGCATGGGGCCCCAGCATTTT. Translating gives CASKDRSMGPQHF.

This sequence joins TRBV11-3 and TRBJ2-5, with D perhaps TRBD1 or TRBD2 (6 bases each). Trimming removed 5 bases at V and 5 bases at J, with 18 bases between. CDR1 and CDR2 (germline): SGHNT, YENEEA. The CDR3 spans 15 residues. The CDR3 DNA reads TGTGCCAGCAGCGGGGTCGGGGGCCGGTGGGAGACCCAGTACTTC. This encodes CASSGVGGRWETQYF.

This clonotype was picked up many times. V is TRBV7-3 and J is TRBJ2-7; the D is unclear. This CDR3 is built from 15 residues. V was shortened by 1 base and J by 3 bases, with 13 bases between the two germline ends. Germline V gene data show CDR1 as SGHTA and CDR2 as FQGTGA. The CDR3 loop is CASSLIGSPLYEQYF. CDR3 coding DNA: TGTGCCAGCAGCTTAATCGGTTCCCCCCTCTACGAGCAGTACTTC.

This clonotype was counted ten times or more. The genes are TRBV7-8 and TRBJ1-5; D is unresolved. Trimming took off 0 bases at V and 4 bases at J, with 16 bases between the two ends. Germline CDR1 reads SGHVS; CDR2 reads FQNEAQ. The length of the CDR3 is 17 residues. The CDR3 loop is CASSLARVAHVNQPQHF. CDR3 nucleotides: TGTGCCAGCAGCTTAGCACGGGTAGCACACGTGAATCAGCCCCAGCATTTT. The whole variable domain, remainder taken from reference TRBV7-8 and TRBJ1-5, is GAGVSQSPRYKVAKRGQDVALRCDPISGHVSLFWYQQALGQGPEFLTYFQNEAQLDKSGLPSDRFFAERPEGSVSTLKIQRTQQEDSAVYLCASSLARVAHVNQPQHFGDGTRLSIL.

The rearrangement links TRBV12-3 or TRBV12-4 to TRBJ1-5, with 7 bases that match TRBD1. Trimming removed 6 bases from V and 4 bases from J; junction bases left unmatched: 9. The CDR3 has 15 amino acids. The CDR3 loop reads CASSLYRDRNQPQHF. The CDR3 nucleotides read TGTGCCAGCAGCCTCTACCGGGACAGAAATCAGCCCCAGCATTTT.

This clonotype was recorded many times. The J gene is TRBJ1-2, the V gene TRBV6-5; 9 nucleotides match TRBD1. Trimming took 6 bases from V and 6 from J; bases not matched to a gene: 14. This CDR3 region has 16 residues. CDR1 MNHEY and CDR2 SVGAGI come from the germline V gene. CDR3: CASRAPPGQGGNGYTF. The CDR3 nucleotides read TGTGCCAGCAGAGCGCCGCCGGGACAGGGAGGAAATGGCTACACCTTC.

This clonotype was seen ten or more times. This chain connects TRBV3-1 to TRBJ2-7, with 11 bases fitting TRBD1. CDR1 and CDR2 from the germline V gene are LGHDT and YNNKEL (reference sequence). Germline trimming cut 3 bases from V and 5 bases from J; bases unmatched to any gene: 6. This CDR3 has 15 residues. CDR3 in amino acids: CASSHPGQGVNEQYF. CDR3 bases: TGTGCCAGCAGCCATCCGGGACAGGGGGTTAACGAGCAGTACTTC.

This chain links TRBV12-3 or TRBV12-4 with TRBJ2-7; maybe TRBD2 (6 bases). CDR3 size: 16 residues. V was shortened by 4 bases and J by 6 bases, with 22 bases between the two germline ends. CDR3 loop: CASSSGVPGAPCEQYF. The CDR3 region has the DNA TGTGCCAGCAGTTCGGGGGTCCCGGGAGCACCCTGCGAGCAGTACTTC.

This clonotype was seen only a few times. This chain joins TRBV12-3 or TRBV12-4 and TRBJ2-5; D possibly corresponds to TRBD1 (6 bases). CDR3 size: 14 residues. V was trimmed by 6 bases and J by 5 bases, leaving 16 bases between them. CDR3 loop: CASRSGTLHETQYF. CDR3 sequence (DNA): TGTGCCAGCAGATCCGGGACACTCCATGAGACCCAGTACTTC.

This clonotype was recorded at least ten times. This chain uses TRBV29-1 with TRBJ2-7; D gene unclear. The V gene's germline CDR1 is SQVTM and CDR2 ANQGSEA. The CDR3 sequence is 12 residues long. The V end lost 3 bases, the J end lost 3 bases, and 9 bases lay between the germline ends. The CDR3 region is CSVEGRGYEQYF. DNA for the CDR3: TGCAGCGTTGAGGGCCGAGGCTACGAGCAGTACTTC.